This passage covers 2 T cell receptor beta chains from one sample sequenced in a study of CD8+ T cells in alopecia areata. Specified treatment: oral pan-JAK inhibitor, 5-10 mg twice daily. After isolation, RNA underwent reverse transcription to generate cDNA as the sequencing template. The table came from immunoSEQ multiplex PCR; TCRdb's copy has only in-frame clones and leaves some out. This sample has 100,000 to 150,000 clones, with approximately 60% found just once. The starting material was CD4+ T cells sorted from blood, obtained at week 4, from a patient treated with tofacitinib. Receptors were obtained from a human donor with alopecia areata.

This clone occurred a few times. The chain has TRBV29-1 and TRBJ2-5, with D possibly TRBD2 on 5 matching bases. The V end lost 4 bases, the J end lost 0 bases, and 12 bases lay between the germline ends. The CDR3 runs 14 residues. Germline V gene data show CDR1 as SQVTM and CDR2 as ANQGSEA. This chain's CDR3 is CSVGRGGYQETQYF. The CDR3 nucleotides read TGCAGCGTTGGAAGAGGCGGGTACCAAGAGACCCAGTACTTC.

The chain joins TRBV18 to TRBJ2-3; TRBD2 matches at 14 bases. CDR1 KGHSH and CDR2 LQKENI come from the germline V gene. The CDR3 has 15 residues. The ends lost 3 bases at V and 5 bases at J; junction bases unmatched: 1. The CDR3 nucleotides are TGTGCCAGCTCACCCGGGACTAGCGGGAGAGATACGCAGTATTTT. As protein: CASSPGTSGRDTQYF.